The TCR beta chain described here comes from a study of T cell changes during pregnancy in multiple sclerosis. This table comes from immunoSEQ multiplex PCR, and its TCRdb copy is limited to in-frame clones, with some not included. The table has around 44,000 clones, 88% seen once. The CDR3 loop spans 12 amino acids. V lost 2 bases and J 4 bases, leaving 7 bases between the germline ends. CDR1 is GTSNPN, CDR2 SVGIG, per germline (reference sequence). The V and J genes are TRBV30 and TRBJ2-3; D is perhaps TRBD1 (6 bases). The receptor was derived from a female donor with multiple sclerosis, enrolled in a pregnancy study. This specimen consisted of CD4+ T cells from peripheral blood mononuclear cells, obtained in the second trimester of pregnancy. The CDR3 sequence is CAWSSGADTQYF. The CDR3 DNA follows: TGTGCCTGGAGTTCAGGGGCAGATACGCAGTATTTT.